This T cell receptor (beta chain) was sequenced during a study of blood T cell repertoires in COVID-19. On the study more broadly: T cells, B-cell-depleted T cells, or PBMCs provided the cDNA or gDNA that served as material.

In the original processing: Estimated nucleated cell counts came from reference gene primer amplification. Some clones are missing from TCRdb's copy, which holds only in-frame ones; the method was immunoSEQ multiplex PCR. V, J and clone size were drawn from that table, and D and trimming were deduced from the DNA. The sample shows about 200,000 clones, approximately 80% of them seen only once. V lost 3 bases and J 8 bases, leaving 13 bases between the germline ends. This CDR3 region has 13 residues. This chain uses TRBV12-3 or TRBV12-4 with TRBJ1-1; D remains unclear. Sequencing input: peripheral blood. The clonotype was recovered from a man aged 35 to 55 with acute or convalescent COVID-19. CDR3 bases: TGTGCCAGCAGTTTTGGTTGGCTTTCAGAAGCTTTCTTT. Translated, it gives CASSFGWLSEAFF.